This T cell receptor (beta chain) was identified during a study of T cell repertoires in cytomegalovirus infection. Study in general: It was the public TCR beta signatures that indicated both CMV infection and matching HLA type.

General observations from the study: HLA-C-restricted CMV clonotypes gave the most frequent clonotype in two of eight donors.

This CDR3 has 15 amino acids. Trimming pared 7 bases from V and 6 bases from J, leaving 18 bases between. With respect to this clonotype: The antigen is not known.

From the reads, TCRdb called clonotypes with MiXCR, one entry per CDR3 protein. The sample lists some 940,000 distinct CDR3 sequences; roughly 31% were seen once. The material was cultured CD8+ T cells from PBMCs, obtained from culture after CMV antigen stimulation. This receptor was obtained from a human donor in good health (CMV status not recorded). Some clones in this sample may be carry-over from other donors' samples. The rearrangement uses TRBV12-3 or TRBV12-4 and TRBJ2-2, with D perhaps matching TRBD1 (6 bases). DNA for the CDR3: TGTGCCAGCAAGCCCACAGGGCTAAAGGCCGGGGAGCTGTTTTTT. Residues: CASKPTGLKAGELFF.